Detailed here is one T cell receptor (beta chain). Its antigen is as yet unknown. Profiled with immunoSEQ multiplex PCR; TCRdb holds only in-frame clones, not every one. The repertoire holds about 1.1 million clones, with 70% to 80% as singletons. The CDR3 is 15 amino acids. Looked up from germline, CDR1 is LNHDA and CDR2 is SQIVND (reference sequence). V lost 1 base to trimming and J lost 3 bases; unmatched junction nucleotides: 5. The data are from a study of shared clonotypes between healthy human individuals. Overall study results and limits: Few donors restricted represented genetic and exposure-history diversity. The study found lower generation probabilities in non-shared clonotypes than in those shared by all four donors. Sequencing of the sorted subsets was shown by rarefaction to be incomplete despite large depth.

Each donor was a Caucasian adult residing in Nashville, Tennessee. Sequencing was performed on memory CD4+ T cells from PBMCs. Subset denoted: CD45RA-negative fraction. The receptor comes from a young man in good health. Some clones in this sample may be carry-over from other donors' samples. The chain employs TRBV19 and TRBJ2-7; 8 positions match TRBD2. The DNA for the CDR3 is TGTGCCAGTAGTATAGGGGGACTAGGGAACTACGAGCAGTACTTC. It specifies CASSIGGLGNYEQYF.